The 13 T cell receptor beta chains reported below all come from one sample, sequenced in a study of blood T cell repertoires in COVID-19. The data were produced by immunoSEQ multiplex PCR, yet TCRdb's version contains in-frame clones alone and is incomplete. Of 95,000 to 120,000 clones in the sample, approximately 90% were seen once. Input material: peripheral blood. The receptors here all came from a woman aged 45-65 years with acute or convalescent COVID-19.

The chain joins TRBV4-1 to TRBJ2-1; D gene unclear. The germline V and J ends were trimmed by 5 bases and 2 bases, with 13 bases remaining between them. This CDR3 has 15 amino acids. Germline CDR1 and CDR2: MGHRA and YSYEKL. The chain's CDR3 is CASSRGGVTYNEQFF. The CDR3 coding sequence is TGCGCCAGCAGCAGAGGTGGCGTAACCTACAATGAGCAGTTCTTC.

This rearrangement joins TRBV4-1 to TRBJ2-7; D may be TRBD2 (6 bases). Germline V gives CDR1 MGHRA, CDR2 YSYEKL. The germline V and J ends were trimmed by 4 bases and 4 bases, with 17 bases remaining between them. The CDR3 spans 15 residues. CDR3: CASSPNLEGKYEQYF. In DNA, the CDR3 is TGCGCCAGCAGCCCTAATTTGGAGGGAAAGTACGAGCAGTACTTC.

The CDR3 loop is CASSYLAGGSYNEQFF. CDR3 nucleotide sequence: TGTGCCAGCAGTTACTTAGCGGGAGGGTCCTACAATGAGCAGTTCTTC. The chain employs TRBV6-5 and TRBJ2-1; 11 positions agree with TRBD2. J gave up 1 base and V 1 base, and 0 bases lay outside the gene matches. The CDR3 spans 16 residues. CDR1 and CDR2 from the germline V gene are MNHEY and SVGAGI.

The chain has TRBV5-1 and TRBJ2-3, with 8 bases aligning to TRBD2. This CDR3 has 16 amino acids. Per germline, CDR1 SGHRS and CDR2 YFSETQ. V was clipped by 2 bases and J by 0 bases; unmatched bases: 5. This CDR3 reads CASSLSLAGSTDTQYF. The CDR3 DNA follows: TGCGCCAGCAGCTTATCGCTAGCGGGTAGCACAGATACGCAGTATTTT.

The chain is built from TRBV18 and TRBJ1-2; 8 bases match TRBD1. The V gene end was trimmed by 3 bases and the J gene end by 5 bases; junction bases not matched to a gene: 8. The V gene's germline CDR1 is KGHSH and CDR2 LQKENI. The CDR3 is 15 residues long. CDR3 residues: CASSPRQGAPYGYTF. DNA of the CDR3: TGTGCCAGCTCACCCCGCCAGGGGGCACCTTATGGCTACACCTTC.

This clone was picked up one time. Here the CDR3 reads CASSLSRDSGNTIYF. CDR3 nucleotides: TGTGCCAGCAGCTTAAGTAGAGACTCTGGAAACACCATATATTTT. V usage is TRBV7-2 and J usage is TRBJ1-3, with D uncertain. The CDR3 has 15 residues. Trimming left V 2 bases short and J 0 bases short, with 8 bases between. In germline, CDR1 is SGHTA, CDR2 FQGNSA.

The chain recombines TRBV7-8 with TRBJ1-5, with D unclear. V lost 5 bases, J lost 0 bases, and 20 bases lay in between. The germline CDR1 and CDR2 sequences are SGHVS and FQNEAQ. The CDR3 is 18 amino acids. Here the CDR3 reads CASSQYQRRSYSNQPQHF. CDR3 DNA: TGTGCCAGCAGCCAATATCAGCGACGGTCTTATAGCAATCAGCCCCAGCATTTT. Full variable domain (missing parts from reference TRBV7-8 and TRBJ1-5): GAGVSQSPRYKVAKRGQDVALRCDPISGHVSLFWYQQALGQGPEFLTYFQNEAQLDKSGLPSDRFFAERPEGSVSTLKIQRTQQEDSAVYLCASSQYQRRSYSNQPQHFGDGTRLSIL.

This rearrangement joins TRBV9 to TRBJ2-1; 8 bases line up with TRBD2. Looked up from germline, CDR1 is SGDLS and CDR2 is YYNGEE. The CDR3 sequence is 16 residues long. Losses at the gene ends were 0 bases for V and 3 bases for J; bases not matched to a gene: 5. CDR3 amino acids: CASSVGPGGLYNEQFF. DNA of the CDR3: TGTGCCAGCAGCGTAGGACCGGGAGGGCTCTACAATGAGCAGTTCTTC.

V is TRBV7-8 and J is TRBJ1-1; D not certain. The V gene lost 7 bases and the J gene lost 3 bases, with 15 bases spanning the gap. The CDR3 covers 14 residues. CDR1 is SGHVS and CDR2 is FQNEAQ in the germline V gene. The CDR3 bases are TGTGCCAGCATCACTCCAGGCGGGGACACTGAAGCTTTCTTT. Its protein product is CASITPGGDTEAFF.

The sample holds one count of this clone. The chain links TRBV24-1 to TRBJ2-1, with D unclear. Trimming took off 3 bases at V and 4 bases at J, with 12 bases between the two ends. The length of the CDR3 is 15 residues. Germline V gives CDR1 KGHDR, CDR2 SFDVKD. CDR3 sequence: CATSDPRRVYNEQFF. For the CDR3, the DNA is TGTGCCACCAGTGATCCCAGGCGCGTTTACAATGAGCAGTTCTTC.

This chain connects TRBV7-2 to TRBJ1-5; TRBD1 agrees at 9 bases. The length of the CDR3 is 15 residues. Looked up from germline, CDR1 is SGHTA and CDR2 is FQGNSA. The V segment lost 4 bases and the J segment 4 bases; nucleotides outside the gene matches: 5. CDR3 sequence: CASSWTTGGNQPQHF. CDR3 DNA: TGTGCCAGCAGCTGGACGACAGGGGGTAATCAGCCCCAGCATTTT.

This chain connects TRBV18 to TRBJ1-2; 10 positions agree with TRBD1. The V gene end was trimmed by 3 bases and the J gene end by 1 base; junction bases not matched to a gene: 5. The CDR3 runs to 16 residues. Germline V CDR1 and CDR2: KGHSH, LQKENI. The CDR3 region is CASSPGQGRFNYGYTF. The CDR3 DNA is TGTGCCAGCTCACCGGGACAGGGGCGATTTAACTATGGCTACACCTTC.

The V gene is TRBV6-1, the J gene TRBJ1-5, with D possibly matching TRBD1 (5 bases). The V end was cut by 2 bases, the J end by 1 base, with 12 bases between. The V gene's germline CDR1 is MNHNS and CDR2 SASEGT. This CDR3 has 16 residues. The CDR3 loop is CASSETGRASNQPQHF. The CDR3 nucleotides read TGTGCCAGCAGTGAAACTGGCAGGGCGAGCAATCAGCCCCAGCATTTT.